One T cell receptor (beta chain) is described in this entry. Alongside a J-beta primer mix, a sample-barcoded 5' primer served in a second PCR lasting roughly 6 to 12 cycles. TCRdb re-called the 5' RACE reads through MiXCR, storing one row per CDR3 protein. The sample lists 780,000 or so distinct CDR3 sequences; more than 55% were seen once. In terms of origin and age, donors were healthy Caucasian individuals from Russia aged 6 to 90. The data originate from a study of blood T cells in healthy people across ages. Germline-derived CDR1 and CDR2 are DFQATT and SNEGSKA (reference sequence). With 0 bases removed from V and 3 bases from J, the gap between germline ends came to 12 bases. CDR3 length equals 14 residues.

This receptor was obtained from a man aged 35 to 55 in good health. Sample: blood. This chain links TRBV20-1 with TRBJ2-7; no clear D. CDR3 nucleotides: TGCAGTGCTAGAGATGCCGGAACAAGCTACGAGCAGTACTTC. It is translated as CSARDAGTSYEQYF.